This TCR beta chain is drawn from a study of cytomegalovirus exposure and HLA in healthy donors. Vbeta (60) and Jbeta (13) primers were used in the PCR. Assay used: immunoSEQ multiplex PCR; TCRdb lists only in-frame clones, some missing. The sample table includes 150,000 or so clones. V gave up 5 bases and J gave up 5 bases; unmatched junction bases: 12. CDR1 is SNHLY, CDR2 FYNNEI, per germline. The CDR3 totals 16 residues. Input material: PBMCs. The sequence derives from a woman aged 18-29 years in good health and CMV-seronegative. The genes are TRBV2 and TRBJ2-7; 10 bases agree with TRBD1. The CDR3 spells CASSPWSGQGTHEQYV. The CDR3 DNA reads as TGTGCCAGCAGTCCCTGGTCGGGACAGGGGACCCACGAGCAGTACGTC.